The clone carrying this T cell receptor (beta chain) was observed at least ten times. Its matching antigen is unknown. From RNA transcripts, TCR beta CDR3 regions were amplified. First-round RT-PCR of the TCR CDR3 relied on the HTBI primer set. TCRdb reprocessed the multiplex PCR reads via MiXCR and lists one record per CDR3 protein. The profile shows a few hundred thousand distinct CDR3 sequences, approximately 15% of them singletons. This sample stems from a study of T cells in Graves' hyperthyroidism and ophthalmopathy. The wider study: Peripheral blood was collected at initial diagnosis, before any treatment.

Study outcomes and limitations: Stable hyperthyroidism was told apart from ophthalmopathy by a model built on 13 V-J features.

Between the trimmed V and J ends, which lost 1 base and 0 bases, there was a span of 10 bases. In germline, CDR1 is SGHTA, CDR2 FQGNSA. There are 15 residues in the CDR3. The sequenced sample consisted of blood. The rearrangement links TRBV7-2 to TRBJ2-7; D is possibly TRBD1 (5 bases). This receptor was taken from a woman aged 25 to 39 with Graves' hyperthyroidism. Here the CDR3 reads CASSLDRQTSYEQYF. The CDR3 coding sequence is TGTGCCAGCAGCTTAGACAGACAGACCTCCTACGAGCAGTACTTC.